Sequencing of this T cell receptor (beta chain) was carried out in a study of T cell clones after liver transplantation. Study-wide context: Pre-transplant mixed lymphocyte reactions yielded third-party-reactive TCRbeta sequences as comparators for graft-donor-reactive sequences. Until 12-24 months post-transplant, subjects got standard immunosuppression and no induction. Findings and caveats of the study: A larger donor-reactive than third-party decline suggested partial antigen-specific deletion.

The germline V gene encodes CDR1 SGDLS and CDR2 YYNGEE. This CDR3 is 16 amino acids long. With V trimmed by 4 bases and J by 5 bases, 8 bases remained unmatched. With regard to this clone: Its antigen is unidentified.

TCRdb's table, derived via immunoSEQ multiplex PCR, lists solely in-frame clones and lacks some. The repertoire holds roughly 100,000 clones, under 90% seen once, with approximately 3% in the top ten. The source was CD4+ T cells from blood, collected approximately 43 months after liver transplant. The V and J genes are TRBV9 and TRBJ2-3; 12 positions agree with TRBD2. This TCR was sampled from a human patient who received a liver transplant. Some of these T cells may belong to the graft donor. CDR3: CASSPRLAGEGDTQYF. In DNA form, the CDR3 reads TGTGCCAGCAGCCCGCGACTAGCGGGAGAGGGAGATACGCAGTATTTT.